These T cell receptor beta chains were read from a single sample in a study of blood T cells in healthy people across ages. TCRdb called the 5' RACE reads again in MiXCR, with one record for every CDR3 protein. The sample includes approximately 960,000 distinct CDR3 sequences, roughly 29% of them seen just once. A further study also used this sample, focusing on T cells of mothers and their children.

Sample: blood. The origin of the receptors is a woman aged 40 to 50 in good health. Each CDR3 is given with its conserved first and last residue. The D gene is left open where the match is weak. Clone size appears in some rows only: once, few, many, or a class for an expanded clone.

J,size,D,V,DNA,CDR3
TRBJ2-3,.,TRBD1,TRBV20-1,TGCAGTGCTCCAAATCACAGGGGGCAGGCAGATACGCAGTATTTT,CSAPNHRGQADTQYF
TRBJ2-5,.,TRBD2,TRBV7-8,TGTGCCAGCACCGAACGACTAGCGGGGGAAGAGACCCAGTACTTC,CASTERLAGEETQYF
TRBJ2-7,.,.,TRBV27,TGTGCCAGCAGTACAGATTTTACAGACCGGTGGGTAAAACAAAACTCCTACGAGCAGTACTTC,CASSTDFTDRWVKQNSYEQYF
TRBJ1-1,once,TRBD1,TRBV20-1,TGCAGTGCTAACTCGGGACAGGGAGTCCCTGAAGCTTTCTTT,CSANSGQGVPEAFF
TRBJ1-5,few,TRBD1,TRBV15,TGTGCCACCAGCACGAGACAGGGCCAACAGCCCCAGCATTTT,CATSTRQGQQPQHF
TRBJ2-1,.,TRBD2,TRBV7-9,TGTGCCAGCAGCTCCCTCAGCGGGGCGTTTTACAATGAGCAGTTCTTC,CASSSLSGAFYNEQFF
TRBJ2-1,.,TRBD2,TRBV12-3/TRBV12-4,TGTGTCAGCAGAGGCCTAGCGGGGTACAATGAGCAGTTCTTC,CVSRGLAGYNEQFF
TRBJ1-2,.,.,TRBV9,.,CTSSARGGYYGCTF
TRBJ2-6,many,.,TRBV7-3,TGTGCCAGCAGCTCCAAGGGACGGGACTCTGGGGCCAACGTCCTGACTTTC,CASSSKGRDSGANVLTF
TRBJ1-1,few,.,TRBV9,TGTGCCAGCAGCGCCTTTGAGGGGCGCACTGAAGCTTTCTTT,CASSAFEGRTEAFF
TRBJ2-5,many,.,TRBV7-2,TGTGCCAGCAGCCCTTCATTGGGAGAGACCCAGTACTTC,CASSPSLGETQYF
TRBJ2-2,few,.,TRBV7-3,TGTGCCAGCAGCTCGGGACCGCAAAACACCGGGGAGCTGTTTTTT,CASSSGPQNTGELFF
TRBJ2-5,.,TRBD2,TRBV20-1,TGCAGTGCTAGACTCCTCCTCGGATCGGTAGCGGGGATTCAAGAGACCCAGTACTTC,CSARLLLGSVAGIQETQYF
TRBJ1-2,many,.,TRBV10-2,TGCGCCAGCGCCCGGGACGACTATGGCTACACCTTC,CASARDDYGYTF
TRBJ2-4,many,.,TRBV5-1,TGCGCCAGCAGCTTGTATCAGGGGGCCAAAAACATTCAGTACTTC,CASSLYQGAKNIQYF
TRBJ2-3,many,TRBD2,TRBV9,TGTGCCAGCAGCGTAAGCGGGGGCGCACAAGATACGCAGTATTTT,CASSVSGGAQDTQYF
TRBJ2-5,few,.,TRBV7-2,TGTGCCAGCAGCTTAGACAGGGACTTCCAAGAGACCCAGTACTTC,CASSLDRDFQETQYF
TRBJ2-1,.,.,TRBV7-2,TGTGCCAGCAGCCCGGGATCAGCGATTTACAATGGGCAGTTCTTC,CASSPGSAIYNGQFF
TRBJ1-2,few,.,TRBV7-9,TGTGCCAGCAGCTTCTCCGGGCCCTATGGCTACACCTTC,CASSFSGPYGYTF
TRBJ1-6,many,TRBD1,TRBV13,TGTGCCAGCAGCGCGGGACAGGATAATTCACCCCTCCACTTT,CASSAGQDNSPLHF
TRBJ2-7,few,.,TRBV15,TGTGCCACCAGCAGAGCCGCGGGGGCCCCATCCTACGAGCAGTACTTC,CATSRAAGAPSYEQYF
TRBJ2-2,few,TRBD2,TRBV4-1,TGCGCCAGCAGCCCCTGGGGACTAGCGGGGGGCCTAACGCCCGGGGAGCTGTTTTTT,CASSPWGLAGGLTPGELFF
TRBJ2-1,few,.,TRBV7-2,TGTGCCAGCAGCTTTTCCGGGAATGAGCAGTTCTTC,CASSFSGNEQFF
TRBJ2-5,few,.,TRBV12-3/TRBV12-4,TGTGCCAGCACCCGGGGTAGCGGATTTCAAGAGACCCAGTACTTC,CASTRGSGFQETQYF
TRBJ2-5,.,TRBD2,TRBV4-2,TGTGCCAGCAGCCAATCGCGGGGGGGCGGAGAGACCCAGTACTTC,CASSQSRGGGETQYF
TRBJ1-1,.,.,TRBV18,TGTGCCAGCTCACCTCAAGACAAGCTGAACACTGAAGCTTTCTTT,CASSPQDKLNTEAFF
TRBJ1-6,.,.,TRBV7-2,TGTGCCAGCAGCGTCGTTACGGTTAATTCACCCCTCCACTTT,CASSVVTVNSPLHF
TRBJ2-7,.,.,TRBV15,TGTGCCACCAGCAGGGGCCAAGGGGGATACGAGCAGTACTTC,CATSRGQGGYEQYF
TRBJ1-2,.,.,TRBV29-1,TGCAGCGTTGAAGACAGGGCCTCGAAAGGGGATGGCTACACCTTC,CSVEDRASKGDGYTF
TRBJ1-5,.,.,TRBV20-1,TGCAGTGCCCTTATCGGGAGGGCCGGCCAGCCCCAGCATTTT,CSALIGRAGQPQHF
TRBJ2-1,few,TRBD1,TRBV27,TGTGCCAGCAGTTCGACAGGGCAAATGAATGAGCAGTTCTTC,CASSSTGQMNEQFF
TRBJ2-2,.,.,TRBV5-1,TGCGCCAGCAGCCCCGGGGGTGCAGGGGAATCCGGGGAGCTGTTTTTT,CASSPGGAGESGELFF
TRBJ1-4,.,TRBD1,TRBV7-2,TGTGCCGGCAGCTTAGGGCAGGGGGGAAAACTGTTTTTT,CAGSLGQGGKLFF
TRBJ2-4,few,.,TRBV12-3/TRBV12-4,TGTGCCAGCAGTTTCGGGTGGGACGGAGAGCAGTACTTC,CASSFGWDGEQYF
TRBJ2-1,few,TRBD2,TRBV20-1,TGCAGTGCTAGACTAGCGGGGACCAATGAGCAGTTCTTC,CSARLAGTNEQFF
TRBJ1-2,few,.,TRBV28,TGTGCCAGCAGTCTCGATCCCCGGGACTCCAATCGCTACACCTTC,CASSLDPRDSNRYTF
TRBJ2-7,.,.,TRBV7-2,TGTGCCAGCAGCCCGCGACAGGCTCGTACCGAGCAGTACTTC,CASSPRQARTEQYF
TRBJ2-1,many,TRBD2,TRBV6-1,TGTGCCAGCAGTGAAGTAAGCGGGGGAGTCGATGAGCAGTTCTTC,CASSEVSGGVDEQFF
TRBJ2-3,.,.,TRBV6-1,TGTGCCAGCAGGAAGGTAATAGCGGATCGTAGGGATACGCAGTATTTT,CASRKVIADRRDTQYF
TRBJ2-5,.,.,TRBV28,TGTGCCAGCAGTTTAAGGGGTTTTCGGGATGGCTCGGAGACCCAGTACTTC,CASSLRGFRDGSETQYF
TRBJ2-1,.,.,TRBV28,TGTGCCAGCAGATCCTCCCCGGGGCACGTTAGTGGGCAGTTCTTC,CASRSSPGHVSGQFF
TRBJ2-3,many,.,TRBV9,TGTGCCAGCAGCGCCCAGGGTACAGATACGCAGTATTTT,CASSAQGTDTQYF
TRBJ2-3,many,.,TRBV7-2,TGTGCCAGCAGTCCGATTACAGATACGCAGTATTTT,CASSPITDTQYF
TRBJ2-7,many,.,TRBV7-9,TGTGCCAGCACCCAGCCAGCATCCTACGAGCAGTACTTC,CASTQPASYEQYF
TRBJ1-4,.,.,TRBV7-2,TGTGCCAGCAGCGCCGGGGCCGCAACTAATGAAAAACTGTTTTTT,CASSAGAATNEKLFF
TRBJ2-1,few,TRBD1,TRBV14,TGTGCCAGCAGCCCGTACAGGGGTCACAGCTCCTACAATGAGCAGTTCTTC,CASSPYRGHSSYNEQFF
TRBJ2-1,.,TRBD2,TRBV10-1,TGCGCCAGCAGTGACGGGAGCGGGAGACGGAGTGAGCAGTTCTTC,CASSDGSGRRSEQFF
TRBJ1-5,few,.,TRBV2,TGTGCCAGCAGGGTTGATAGCAATCAGCCCCAGCATTTT,CASRVDSNQPQHF
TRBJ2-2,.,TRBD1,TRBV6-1,TGTGCCAGCAGGGGGGGACAGGGGGCCGGTAACGGGGAGCTGTTTTTT,CASRGGQGAGNGELFF
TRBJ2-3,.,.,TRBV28,TGTGCCAGCAGTGAACAAGGCGGTTCTGGCACAGATACGCAGTATTTT,CASSEQGGSGTDTQYF
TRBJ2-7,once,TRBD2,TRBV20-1,TGCAGTGCTAGAGATGTCGGGCTAGCGGGGGGCCCGATCTCCTACAATGAGCAGTACTTC,CSARDVGLAGGPISYNEQYF
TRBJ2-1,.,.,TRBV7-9,TGTGCCGGCACTATATTGTTGGGGGTTCATGAGCAGTTCTTC,CAGTILLGVHEQFF
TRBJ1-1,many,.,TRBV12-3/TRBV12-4,TGTGCCAGCAGTTTTCAGGGGCTGAACACTGAAGCTTTCTTT,CASSFQGLNTEAFF
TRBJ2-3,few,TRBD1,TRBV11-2,TGTGCCAGCAGCATACAGGGACAGGGGGTAGCAGATACGCAGTATTTT,CASSIQGQGVADTQYF
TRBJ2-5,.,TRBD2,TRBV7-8,TGTGCCAGCAGCTTACATGGACTAGAAGGGTTAGAGACCCAGTACTTC,CASSLHGLEGLETQYF
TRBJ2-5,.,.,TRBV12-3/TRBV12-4,TGTGCCAGCAGTTTAGGGGCAACGTCCGGAGAGACCCAGTACTTC,CASSLGATSGETQYF
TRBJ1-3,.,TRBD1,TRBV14,TGTGCCAGCAGCCAAAGGACAGGGGGCCTGGTCTCTGGAAACACCATATATTTT,CASSQRTGGLVSGNTIYF